This T cell receptor (beta chain) was retrieved from a study of T-cell reconstitution after alpha-beta-depleted transplantation in children. Study-wide findings and caveats: The origin of alpha-beta T cells about two months after transplant was reportedly several hundred expanded graft clones. At day 60, the high TCRbeta diversity found in some patients originated from recipient T cells and thymic progenitors that had survived. The main origin of T-cell counts and diversity one year after transplant was newly produced T cells.

This clonotype has more than one count but fewer than ten. As yet, its antigen is unknown. Germline V gene lookup returns CDR1 DFQATT and CDR2 SNEGSKA (reference sequence). V lost 0 bases and J 7 bases, leaving 13 bases between the germline ends. The CDR3 totals 15 residues. During its preparation, the TCRbeta library received unique molecular identifiers. TCRdb called the PCR reads again in MiXCR, with one record for every CDR3 protein. The sample shows 350,000 to 500,000 distinct CDR3 sequences, 43% of them seen only once. This receptor was taken from a girl aged 2-10 years with aplastic anemia, due to receive a stem cell transplant. The rearrangement joins TRBV20-1 to TRBJ1-6; tentative D call: TRBD1 (5 bases). Sequenced material: PBMCs, taken before TCRalphabeta/CD19-depleted stem cell transplant. CDR3 in amino acids: CSARDGGTTNSPLHF. The CDR3 DNA sequence: TGCAGTGCTAGAGATGGGGGAACCACCAATTCACCCCTCCACTTT.